These 26 T cell receptor beta chains originate from one sample sequenced in a study of blood T cell repertoires in COVID-19. Method: immunoSEQ multiplex PCR; TCRdb's copy keeps in-frame clones and lacks some. The sample carries around 120,000 clones, 88% recorded once. Input material: peripheral blood. Receptors originate from a human donor in a cohort sampled during active COVID-19.

About this clone: This specimen includes other DNA sequences encoding the same CDR3. The genes are TRBV28 and TRBJ1-3; perhaps TRBD1 as D (5 bases). V was trimmed by 2 bases and J by 2 bases, leaving 10 bases between them. The CDR3 has 15 residues. From germline, CDR1 is MDHEN and CDR2 SYDVKM. This CDR3 is CASSLRGGPGNTIYF. The CDR3 DNA sequence: TGTGCCAGCAGTTTAAGGGGAGGGCCTGGAAACACCATATATTTT.

The chain couples TRBV5-1 to TRBJ2-7; 7 nucleotides line up with TRBD2. Germline loops: CDR1 SGHRS, CDR2 YFSETQ. The CDR3 is 15 residues long. Germline trimming cut 0 bases from V and 4 bases from J; bases unmatched to any gene: 7. This chain's CDR3 is CASSLGAGEAYEQYF. In DNA form, the CDR3 reads TGCGCCAGCAGCTTGGGGGCGGGAGAAGCTTACGAGCAGTACTTC.

In its sample, this clone was seen once. The chain joins TRBV5-1 to TRBJ1-4; 7 bases are a match to TRBD1. Germline CDR1 and CDR2: SGHRS and YFSETQ. The CDR3 is made up of 14 amino acids. V lost 4 bases to trimming and J lost 7 bases; unmatched junction nucleotides: 7. CDR3 DNA: TGCGCCAGCAGCAAGGGACAGAGAGGTGAAAAACTGTTTTTT. This translates into CASSKGQRGEKLFF.

The chain has TRBV7-9 and TRBJ2-3; D call uncertain. The germline gives CDR1 SEHNR, CDR2 FQNEAQ (reference sequence). Trimming took 2 bases from V and 0 from J, leaving 6 bases between them. The CDR3 is 14 amino acids. In DNA form, the CDR3 reads TGTGCCAGCAGCTTAATAGTGAGCACAGATACGCAGTATTTT. Its protein product is CASSLIVSTDTQYF. Combining the CDR3 with reference TRBV7-9 and TRBJ2-3 gives the whole variable domain DTGVSQNPRHKITKRGQNVTFRCDPISEHNRLYWYRQTLGQGPEFLTYFQNEAQLEKSRLLSDRFSAERPKGSFSTLEIQRTEQGDSAMYLCASSLIVSTDTQYFGPGTRLTVL.

The chain uses TRBV10-2 and TRBJ1-1; maybe TRBD1 (6 bases). The CDR3 covers 18 residues. Per the germline V gene, CDR1 is WSHSY and CDR2 is SAAADI. V dropped 3 bases and J dropped 7 bases, with 27 bases sitting between them. The CDR3 DNA sequence: TGCGCCAGCAGTGAAGTTTGGGTTGGTGGGACACAGCATATTGAAGCTTTCTTT. The encoded protein is CASSEVWVGGTQHIEAFF.

V usage is TRBV3-1 (or the pseudogene TRBV3-2) and J usage is TRBJ2-7, with unresolved D. V was shortened by 4 bases and J by 1 base, with 20 bases between the two germline ends. The V gene's germline CDR1 is LGHDT and CDR2 YNNKEL (reference sequence). The CDR3 runs 17 residues. The CDR3 nucleotides are TGTGCCAGCAGCCTCGCATCATCGGGTCGCGCTTCCTACGAGCAGTACTTC. Its translation: CASSLASSGRASYEQYF.

The J gene is TRBJ2-7, the V gene TRBV29-1; 14 bases fit TRBD2. With 5 bases clipped from V and 3 bases from J, the junction kept 3 bases outside the gene matches. The CDR3 consists of 14 residues. The germline gives CDR1 SQVTM, CDR2 ANQGSEA. As DNA, the CDR3 is TGCAGCGTTCTTGGACTAGCGGGAGGCTACGAGCAGTACTTC. This sequence encodes CSVLGLAGGYEQYF.

The chain is built from TRBV4-1 and TRBJ2-7; 7 bases line up with TRBD2. After removal of 4 bases from V and 0 bases from J, the junction contained 12 bases not matched to a gene. Germline CDR1 and CDR2: MGHRA and YSYEKL. This CDR3 has 17 amino acids. CDR3 in amino acids: CASSPTSAGVSSYEQYF. CDR3 nucleotides: TGCGCCAGCAGCCCTACTTCGGCGGGGGTAAGCTCCTACGAGCAGTACTTC.

This chain uses TRBV6-1 with TRBJ2-1; D is possibly TRBD1 (6 bases). Trimming stripped 1 base from V and 1 base from J, with 26 bases between. CDR1 is MNHNS, CDR2 SASEGT, per germline. This CDR3 is built from 21 residues. The CDR3 is CASSEGVTTRQAYPSYNEQFF. The CDR3 region has the DNA TGTGCCAGCAGTGAAGGGGTAACCACCCGACAGGCCTACCCTTCCTACAATGAGCAGTTCTTC.

V and J are TRBV5-6 and TRBJ2-5; no definite D call. V lost 3 bases to trimming and J lost 4 bases, with 10 bases between them. This CDR3 contains 13 residues. Germline CDR1 SGHDT, CDR2 YYEEEE. CDR3 nucleotides: TGTGCCAGCAGCTCAGAGAACAGAGAGACCCAGTACTTC. This encodes CASSSENRETQYF.

V is TRBV3-1 (or the pseudogene TRBV3-2) and J is TRBJ2-3; TRBD2 matches 12 bases. V was pared by 6 bases and J by 6 bases, with 7 bases of the junction left unmatched. CDR1 LGHDT and CDR2 YNNKEL come from the germline V gene (reference sequence). The CDR3 is 15 residues long. The CDR3, as DNA: TGTGCCAGCAGTCGTCTAGCGGGAGGGCCGGATACGCAGTATTTT. Translated, it gives CASSRLAGGPDTQYF.

DNA for the CDR3: TGTGCCAGCAGTCAGGGAGGCAAGACGCAGTATTTT. This sequence encodes CASSQGGKTQYF. The chain combines TRBV28 with TRBJ2-3; tentative D call: TRBD2 (6 bases). The V end lost 5 bases, the J end lost 9 bases, and 12 bases lay between the germline ends. Germline CDR1 reads MDHEN; CDR2 reads SYDVKM. This CDR3 has 12 amino acids.

The chain combines TRBV6-5 with TRBJ2-7, with a possible D match to TRBD2 (6 bases). V was cut by 10 bases and J by 5 bases, with 18 bases left in between. This CDR3 spans 13 amino acids. Germline V gene sequence: CDR1 MNHEY, CDR2 SVGAGI. The CDR3 region has the DNA TGTGCCACTCGAAAAGCGGGCCGGAACGAGCAGTACTTC. It translates to CATRKAGRNEQYF.

The chain combines TRBV14 with TRBJ2-7; 8 nucleotides line up with TRBD1. The CDR3 runs to 16 residues. Germline lookup yields CDR1 SGHDN and CDR2 FVKESK. Trimming removed 3 bases from V and 0 bases from J; junction bases left unmatched: 7. The CDR3 DNA reads TGTGCCAGCAGCCACCTAAGGACAGGGCCCTCCTACGAGCAGTACTTC. Amino acid sequence: CASSHLRTGPSYEQYF.

The V gene is TRBV6-5, the J gene TRBJ2-1, with D perhaps matching TRBD1 (6 bases). The CDR3 loop spans 15 amino acids. Between the trimmed V and J ends, which lost 8 bases and 0 bases, there was a span of 14 bases. Germline V gives CDR1 MNHEY, CDR2 SVGAGI. CDR3 protein: CASCWTESSYNEQFF. CDR3 coding DNA: TGTGCCAGCTGCTGGACAGAGAGCTCCTACAATGAGCAGTTCTTC.

J is TRBJ1-1 and V is TRBV6-5, with D perhaps matching TRBD1 (5 bases). The CDR3 totals 15 residues. Germline-derived CDR1 and CDR2 are MNHEY and SVGAGI. V shed 6 bases and J shed 2 bases, with 16 bases lying between them. DNA for the CDR3: TGTGCCAGCAGGAGCGGGAGGGGCGGAAACACTGAAGCTTTCTTT. Protein: CASRSGRGGNTEAFF.

This clone was seen a single time. The chain links TRBV7-4 to TRBJ2-7, with TRBD2 matching 14 bases. Trimming cost V 5 bases and J 4 bases; bases outside gene matches: 10. The CDR3 is 17 amino acids. The germline V gene encodes CDR1 SGHVT and CDR2 SQSDAQ. CDR3 in amino acids: CASSIRPGLAGAYEQYF. The DNA for the CDR3 is TGTGCCAGCAGCATCCGACCGGGACTAGCGGGAGCTTACGAGCAGTACTTC.

The table lists this clone with a few counts. The chain uses TRBV4-2 and TRBJ2-2; no clear D gene. V was clipped by 4 bases and J by 6 bases, with 12 bases between them. The V gene's germline CDR1 is LGHNA and CDR2 YNFKEQ. The length of the CDR3 is 14 residues. CDR3 in DNA: TGTGCCAGCAGCCTCCCCCGACGGGCCGGGGAGCTGTTTTTT. It translates to CASSLPRRAGELFF.

CDR3 amino acids: CASSLWDRGQLGLGQPQHF. The CDR3 DNA follows: TGTGCCAGCAGCTTATGGGACAGGGGGCAACTAGGGCTGGGTCAGCCCCAGCATTTT. The genes are TRBV7-4 and TRBJ1-5; 12 bases match TRBD1. The V and J ends lost 2 bases and 6 bases, in that order; junction bases with no gene match: 14. CDR1 is SGHVT and CDR2 is SQSDAQ in the germline V gene. The CDR3 is 19 amino acids.

The rearrangement links TRBV4-1 to TRBJ2-7; D perhaps matches TRBD1 (6 bases). Trimming left V 4 bases short and J 3 bases short, with 16 bases between. Germline values: CDR1 MGHRA, CDR2 YSYEKL. CDR3 size: 15 residues. The CDR3 nucleotides read TGCGCCAGCAGCCCGGTGGTGGGGGCGAGCTACGAGCAGTACTTC. The encoded protein is CASSPVVGASYEQYF.

J is TRBJ1-5 and V is TRBV7-2; D ambiguous. Trimming took 5 bases from V and 5 from J, leaving 10 bases between them. The CDR3 has 13 amino acids. CDR1 is SGHTA and CDR2 is FQGNSA in the germline V gene. The CDR3 protein is CASSIRGDQPQHF. As DNA, the CDR3 is TGTGCCAGCAGCATACGCGGGGATCAGCCCCAGCATTTT.

CDR3: CASSLGTGGAETQYF. The CDR3 bases are TGTGCCAGCAGCTTAGGGACAGGGGGTGCTGAGACCCAGTACTTC. The chain joins TRBV11-2 to TRBJ2-5; 10 bases are shared with TRBD1. This CDR3 comprises 15 residues. The germline V gene has CDR1 SGHAT and CDR2 FQNNGV. With V trimmed by 1 base and J by 5 bases, 4 bases remained unmatched.

V gene TRBV14 combines with J gene TRBJ1-2; D is undetermined. CDR1 is SGHDN and CDR2 is FVKESK in the germline V gene. V was clipped by 1 base and J by 3 bases, with 15 bases between them. This CDR3 has 16 amino acids. CDR3 nucleotide sequence: TGTGCCAGCAGCCAAGGCCCCCTAAATCCCCACTATGGCTACACCTTC. Translating gives CASSQGPLNPHYGYTF.

This chain connects TRBV6-5 to TRBJ2-7; possible D gene TRBD1, 6 bases. CDR3 length: 12 residues. The ends were cut back, 7 bases at V and 2 bases at J, with 9 bases in the middle. In germline, CDR1 is MNHEY, CDR2 SVGAGI. The CDR3 DNA reads TGTGCCAGCAATAGGGACACCTACGAGCAGTACTTC. This sequence encodes CASNRDTYEQYF.

The chain employs TRBV9 and TRBJ1-6; 7 nucleotides align to TRBD1. The CDR3 consists of 17 residues. Germline CDR1 reads SGDLS; CDR2 reads YYNGEE. V gave up 4 bases and J gave up 4 bases; unmatched junction bases: 11. CDR3 coding DNA: TGTGCCAGCAGCCCACGGACAGGAGCGTCGTATAATTCACCCCTCCACTTT. This translates into CASSPRTGASYNSPLHF.

The chain employs TRBV7-2 and TRBJ2-3, with TRBD2 matching over 11 bases. Germline V gene lookup returns CDR1 SGHTA and CDR2 FQGNSA. This CDR3 is built from 15 residues. V was pared by 3 bases and J by 5 bases, with 4 bases of the junction left unmatched. DNA for the CDR3: TGTGCCAGCAGCTTTAGCGGGAGGGCCCAAGATACGCAGTATTTT. Translating it yields CASSFSGRAQDTQYF.